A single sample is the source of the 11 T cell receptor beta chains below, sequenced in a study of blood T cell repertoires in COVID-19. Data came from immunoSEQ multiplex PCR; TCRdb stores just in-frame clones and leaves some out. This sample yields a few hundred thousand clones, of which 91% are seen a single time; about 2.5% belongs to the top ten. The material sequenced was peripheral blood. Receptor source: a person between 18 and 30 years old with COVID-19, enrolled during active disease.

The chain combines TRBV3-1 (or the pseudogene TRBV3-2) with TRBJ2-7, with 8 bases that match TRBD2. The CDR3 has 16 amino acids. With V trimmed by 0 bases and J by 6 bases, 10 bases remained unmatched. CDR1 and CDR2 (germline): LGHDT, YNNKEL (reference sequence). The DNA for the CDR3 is TGTGCCAGCAGCCAAGATAGACGTAGGACTAGCCCCGAGCAGTACTTC. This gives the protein CASSQDRRRTSPEQYF.

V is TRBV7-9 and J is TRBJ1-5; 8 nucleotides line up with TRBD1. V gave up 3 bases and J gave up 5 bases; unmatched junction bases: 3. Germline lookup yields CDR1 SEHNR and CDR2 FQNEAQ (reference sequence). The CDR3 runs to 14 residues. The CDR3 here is CASSFETGDQPQHF. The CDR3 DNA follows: TGTGCCAGCAGCTTTGAGACAGGGGATCAGCCCCAGCATTTT. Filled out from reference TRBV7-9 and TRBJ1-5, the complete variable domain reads DTGVSQNPRHKITKRGQNVTFRCDPISEHNRLYWYRQTLGQGPEFLTYFQNEAQLEKSRLLSDRFSAERPKGSFSTLEIQRTEQGDSAMYLCASSFETGDQPQHFGDGTRLSIL.

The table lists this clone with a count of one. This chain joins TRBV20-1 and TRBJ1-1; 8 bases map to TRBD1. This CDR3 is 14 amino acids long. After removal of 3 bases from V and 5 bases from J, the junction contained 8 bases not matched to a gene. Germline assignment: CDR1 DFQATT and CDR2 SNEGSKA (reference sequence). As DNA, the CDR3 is TGCAGTGCTAGTGAAGTTACAGGGGGAACTGAAGCTTTCTTT. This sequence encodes CSASEVTGGTEAFF.

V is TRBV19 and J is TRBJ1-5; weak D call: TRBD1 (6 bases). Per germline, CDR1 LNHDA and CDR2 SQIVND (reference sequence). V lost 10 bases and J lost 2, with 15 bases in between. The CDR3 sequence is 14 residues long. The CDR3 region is CATSTGQGNQPQHF. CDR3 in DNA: TGTGCCACCTCGACAGGCCAGGGCAATCAGCCCCAGCATTTT.

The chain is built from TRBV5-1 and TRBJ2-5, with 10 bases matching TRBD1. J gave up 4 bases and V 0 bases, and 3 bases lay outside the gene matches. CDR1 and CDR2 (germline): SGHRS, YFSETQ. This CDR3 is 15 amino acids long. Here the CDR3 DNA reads TGCGCCAGCAGCTTGGGGACAGGGGGAGGAGAGACCCAGTACTTC. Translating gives CASSLGTGGGETQYF.

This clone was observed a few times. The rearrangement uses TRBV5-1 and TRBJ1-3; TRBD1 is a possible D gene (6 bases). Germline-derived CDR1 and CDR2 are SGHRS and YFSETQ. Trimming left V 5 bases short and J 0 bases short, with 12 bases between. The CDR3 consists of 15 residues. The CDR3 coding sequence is TGCGCCAGCAGGCAAACAGGGAGCTCTGGAAACACCATATATTTT. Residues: CASRQTGSSGNTIYF.

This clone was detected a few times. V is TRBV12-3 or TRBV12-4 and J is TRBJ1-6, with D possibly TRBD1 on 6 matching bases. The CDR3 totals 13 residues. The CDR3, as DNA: TGTGCAGGGGGGGGGAGCGATAATTCACCCCTCCACTTT. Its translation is CAGGGSDNSPLHF.

The CDR3 spells CASKDREAYEQYF. CDR3 nucleotide sequence: TGTGCCAGTAAAGACAGGGAAGCCTACGAGCAGTACTTC. The rearrangement uses TRBV19 and TRBJ2-7; 7 bases are shared with TRBD1. The germline CDR1 and CDR2 sequences are LNHDA and SQIVND (reference sequence). CDR3 length: 13 residues. V trimming: 7 bases; J trimming: 2 bases; junction bases outside the gene matches: 5.

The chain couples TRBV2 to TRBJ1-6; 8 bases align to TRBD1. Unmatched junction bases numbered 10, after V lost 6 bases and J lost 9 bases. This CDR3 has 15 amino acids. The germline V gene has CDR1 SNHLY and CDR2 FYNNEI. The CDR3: CASSSGLGQGSPLHF. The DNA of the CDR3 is TGTGCCAGCAGCTCAGGTTTAGGACAGGGTTCACCCCTCCACTTT.

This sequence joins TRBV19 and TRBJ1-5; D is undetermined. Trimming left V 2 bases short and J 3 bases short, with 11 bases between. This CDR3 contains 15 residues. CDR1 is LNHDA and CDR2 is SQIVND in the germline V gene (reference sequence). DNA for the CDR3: TGTGCCAGTAGTATATACGGAGATTTCAATCAGCCCCAGCATTTT. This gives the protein CASSIYGDFNQPQHF.

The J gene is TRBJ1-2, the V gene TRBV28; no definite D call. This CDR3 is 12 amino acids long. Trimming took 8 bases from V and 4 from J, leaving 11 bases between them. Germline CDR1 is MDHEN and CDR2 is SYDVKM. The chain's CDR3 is CASGKNSYGYTF. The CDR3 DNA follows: TGTGCCAGCGGTAAAAACAGCTATGGCTACACCTTC.